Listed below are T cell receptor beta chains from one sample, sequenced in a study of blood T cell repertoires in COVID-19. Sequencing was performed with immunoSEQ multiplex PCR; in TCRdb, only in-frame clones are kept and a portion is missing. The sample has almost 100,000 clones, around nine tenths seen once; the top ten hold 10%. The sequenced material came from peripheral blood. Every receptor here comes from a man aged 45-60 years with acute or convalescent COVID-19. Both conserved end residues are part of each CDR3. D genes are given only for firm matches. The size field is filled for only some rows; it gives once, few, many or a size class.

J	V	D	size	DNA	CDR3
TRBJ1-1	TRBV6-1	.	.	TGTGCCAGCAGTGAAGGGGCCGGAGGTCTCCGGACCACTGAAGCTTTCTTT	CASSEGAGGLRTTEAFF
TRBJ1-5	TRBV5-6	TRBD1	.	TGTGCCAGCAGCTGGGGGACAGGGGGGAACAATCAGCCCCAGCATTTT	CASSWGTGGNNQPQHF
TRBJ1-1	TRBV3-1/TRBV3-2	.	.	TGTGCCAGCAGCCACTTGGGGGGGCATACTGAAGCTTTCTTT	CASSHLGGHTEAFF
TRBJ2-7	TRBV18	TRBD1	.	TGTGCCAGCTCACTGAGTCGAACAGGGGTCCACGAGCAGTACTTC	CASSLSRTGVHEQYF
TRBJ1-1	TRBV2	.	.	TGTGCCAGCACCGGGCAGAGGGCGAACACTGAAGCTTTCTTT	CASTGQRANTEAFF
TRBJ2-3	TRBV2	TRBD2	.	TGTGCCAGCAGTGAATATAAGCGGGAGTACGCAGATACGCAGTATTTT	CASSEYKREYADTQYF
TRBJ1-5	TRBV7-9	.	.	TGTGCCAGCAGCTTAGGGGAGGGATGGAGCAATCAGCCCCAGCATTTT	CASSLGEGWSNQPQHF
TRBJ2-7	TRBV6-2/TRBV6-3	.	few	TGTGCCAGCAGTGTCAGGAGGGGCTCCTACGAGCAGTACTTC	CASSVRRGSYEQYF
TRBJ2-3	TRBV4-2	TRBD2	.	TGTGCCAGCAGCCAAGCAGGGACTAGCGGAACAGATACGCAGTATTTT	CASSQAGTSGTDTQYF
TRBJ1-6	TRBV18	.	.	TGTGCCAGCTCCCCCCGGGAGGGTGATTCACCCCTCCACTTT	CASSPREGDSPLHF
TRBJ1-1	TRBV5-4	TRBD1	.	TGTGCCAGCAGCTTGACTCGACAGGGCGGCACTGAAGCTTTCTTT	CASSLTRQGGTEAFF
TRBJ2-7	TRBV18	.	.	TGTGCCAGCTCACCCGAAAGGCCGGGGACTCCCCCTTACGAGCAGTACTTC	CASSPERPGTPPYEQYF
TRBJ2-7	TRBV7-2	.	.	TGTGCCAGCAGCTTAGCCCGACAGTCCTACGAGCAGTACTTC	CASSLARQSYEQYF
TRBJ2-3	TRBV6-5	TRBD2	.	TGTGCCAGCAGTTACTTCCGGGAGGCCACAGATACGCAGTATTTT	CASSYFREATDTQYF
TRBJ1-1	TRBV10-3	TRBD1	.	TGTGCCATCAGTGGGGACAGGGTAAACACTGAAGCTTTCTTT	CAISGDRVNTEAFF
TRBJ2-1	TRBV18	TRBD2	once	TGTGCCAGCTCACCACCGAGCGGGAGCTTTGATGAGCAGTTCTTC	CASSPPSGSFDEQFF
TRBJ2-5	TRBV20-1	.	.	TGCAGTGCGGAAGGGGGTTGGACCCAGTACTTC	CSAEGGWTQYF
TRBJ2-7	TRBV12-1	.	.	TGTGCCAGCAGATCCTCCAGCGCTCACTCCTACGAGCAGTACTTC	CASRSSSAHSYEQYF
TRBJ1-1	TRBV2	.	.	TGTGCCAGCAGTGGCGGGGCCGCTTTCGGGACTGAAGCTTTCTTT	CASSGGAAFGTEAFF
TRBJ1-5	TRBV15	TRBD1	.	TGTGCCACCAGCAAGAGGACAGGGCCGGGGCAGCCCCAGCATTTT	CATSKRTGPGQPQHF
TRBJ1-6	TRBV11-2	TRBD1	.	TGTGCCAGCAGCTTAGGGGCAGGGGGAAATTCACCCCTCCACTTT	CASSLGAGGNSPLHF
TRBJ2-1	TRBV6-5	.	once	TGTGCCAGCAGTTACTCCTGGGAGAACCACAATGAGCAGTTCTTC	CASSYSWENHNEQFF
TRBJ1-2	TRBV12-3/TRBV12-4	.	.	TGTGCCAGCAGTTTAACGGCCCTTAGCGGCTACACCTTC	CASSLTALSGYTF
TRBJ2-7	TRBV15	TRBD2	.	TGTGCCACCAGTAGCGGGAGCACCACCTACGAGCAGTACTTC	CATSSGSTTYEQYF
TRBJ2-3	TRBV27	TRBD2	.	TGTGCCAGCAGTTTTATCGGGACTAGCGGGAGTGATACAGATACGCAGTATTTT	CASSFIGTSGSDTDTQYF
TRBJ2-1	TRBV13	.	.	TGTGCCAGCAGCCTAGAGCCCCCTCTAGCAGCTACCTACAATGAGCAGTTCTTC	CASSLEPPLAATYNEQFF
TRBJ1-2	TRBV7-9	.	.	TGTGCCAGCAGCGGAGTCCCGACAGGCCCGAACTATGGCTACACCTTC	CASSGVPTGPNYGYTF
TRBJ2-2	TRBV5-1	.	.	TGCGCCAGCAGCATCCCCATCGGGGACACCGGGGAGCTGTTTTTT	CASSIPIGDTGELFF
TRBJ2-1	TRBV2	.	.	TGTGCCAGCAGTGTTATGTCCAATGAGCAGTTCTTC	CASSVMSNEQFF
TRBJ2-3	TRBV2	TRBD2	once	TGTGCCAGCAGTGGTGCGGCGGGAGGGCTAGGCGATACGCAGTATTTT	CASSGAAGGLGDTQYF
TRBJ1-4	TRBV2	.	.	TGTGCCAGCAGTGTGGGGGGGGCTGAAAAACTGTTTTTT	CASSVGGAEKLFF
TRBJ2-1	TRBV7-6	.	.	TGTGCCAGCAGCCGGTTCTCCGCGGAGGAGCAGTTCTTC	CASSRFSAEEQFF
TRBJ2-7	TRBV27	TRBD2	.	TGTGCCAGCAGGCCGACAAAGACTAGCGGGAGCTCCTACGAGCAGTACTTC	CASRPTKTSGSSYEQYF
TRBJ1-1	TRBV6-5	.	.	TGTGCCAGCAGTCGGGGGGGGGCGCAGGTGGTGGCTTTCTTT	CASSRGGAQVVAFF
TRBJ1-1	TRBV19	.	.	TGTGCCAGTAGTGTCGACAGTGTGAACACTGAAGCTTTCTTT	CASSVDSVNTEAFF
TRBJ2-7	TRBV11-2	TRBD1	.	TGTGCCAGCAGCTTTGGGACAGGGGTCTACGAGCAGTACTTC	CASSFGTGVYEQYF
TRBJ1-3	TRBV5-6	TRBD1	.	TGTGCCAGCAGCGCGACAGTGGGACAGGGGGTGGCTGGAAACACCATATATTTT	CASSATVGQGVAGNTIYF
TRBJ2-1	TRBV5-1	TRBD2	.	TGCGCCAGCAGCTACGGGACTAGCGGGAGCGAAGAGCAGTTCTTC	CASSYGTSGSEEQFF
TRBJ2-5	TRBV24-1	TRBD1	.	TGTGCCACCAGTGACCCCAGGGGGGAGACCCAGTACTTC	CATSDPRGETQYF
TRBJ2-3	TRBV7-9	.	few	TGTGCCAGCAGCCGGCGGGGGCGGGAGCCGGGAGATACGCAGTATTTT	CASSRRGREPGDTQYF
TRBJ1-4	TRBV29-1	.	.	TGCAGCGTTGAATTCGGGATTGGGGAAAAACTGTTTTTT	CSVEFGIGEKLFF
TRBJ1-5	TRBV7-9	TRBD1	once	TGTGCCAGCAGCTTGACAGGGAATCAGCCCCAGCATTTT	CASSLTGNQPQHF
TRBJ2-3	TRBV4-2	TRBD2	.	TGTGCCAGCAGCCAAGGACTAGCGGGGATCAGCACAGATACGCAGTATTTT	CASSQGLAGISTDTQYF
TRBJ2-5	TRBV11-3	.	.	TGTGCCAGCAGCAACCGGGACACATTTCAAGAGACCCAGTACTTC	CASSNRDTFQETQYF
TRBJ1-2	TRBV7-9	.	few	TGTGCCAGCAGCCCGGGTTCTGTCTATGGCTACACCTTC	CASSPGSVYGYTF
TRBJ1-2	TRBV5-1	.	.	TGCGCCAGCAGCATAGGGGAGGACTATGGCTACACCTTC	CASSIGEDYGYTF
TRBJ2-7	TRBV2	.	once	TGTGCCAGCAGTTCCGGGACAAACTACGAGCAGTACTTC	CASSSGTNYEQYF
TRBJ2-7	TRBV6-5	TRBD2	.	TGTGCCAGCAGGCGGGGACTAGCGGTGCTCTACGAGCAGTACTTC	CASRRGLAVLYEQYF
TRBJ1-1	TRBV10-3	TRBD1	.	TGTGCCATCAGTGAGGGACAGGGTGGGACTGAAGCTTTCTTT	CAISEGQGGTEAFF
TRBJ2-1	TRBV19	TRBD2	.	TGTGCCAGTAGTACAGGGACTAGCGGCTACAATGAGCAGTTCTTC	CASSTGTSGYNEQFF
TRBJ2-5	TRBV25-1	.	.	TGTGCCAGCAGTGAAAGGTTGGAGCAAGAGACCCAGTACTTC	CASSERLEQETQYF
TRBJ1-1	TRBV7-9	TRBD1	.	TGTGCCAGCAGCGACCGACAGGGCGCCACTGAAGCTTTCTTT	CASSDRQGATEAFF
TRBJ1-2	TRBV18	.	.	TGTGCCAGCTCACCAGGCAGGGCCCCTCGTAACTATGGCTACACCTTC	CASSPGRAPRNYGYTF
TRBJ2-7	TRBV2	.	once	TGTGCCAGCAGTGGACAGTCCTACGAGCAGTACTTC	CASSGQSYEQYF
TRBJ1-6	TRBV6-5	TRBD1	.	TGTGCCAGCAGTCGTGCGGGACAGGGAAATTCACCCCTCCACTTT	CASSRAGQGNSPLHF